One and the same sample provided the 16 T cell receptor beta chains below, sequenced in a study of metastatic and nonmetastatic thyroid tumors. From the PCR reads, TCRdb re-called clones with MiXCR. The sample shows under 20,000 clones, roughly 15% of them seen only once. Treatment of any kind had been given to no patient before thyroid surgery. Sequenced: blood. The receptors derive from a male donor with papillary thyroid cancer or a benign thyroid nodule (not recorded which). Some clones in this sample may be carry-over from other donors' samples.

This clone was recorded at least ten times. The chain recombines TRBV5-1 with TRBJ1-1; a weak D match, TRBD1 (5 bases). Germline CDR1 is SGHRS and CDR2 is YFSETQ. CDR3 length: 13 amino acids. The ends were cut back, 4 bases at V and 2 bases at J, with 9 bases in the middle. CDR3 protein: CASSTRTNTEAFF. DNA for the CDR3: TGCGCCAGCAGCACAAGGACAAACACTGAAGCTTTCTTT.

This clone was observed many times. CDR3 loop: CASTFREVRRVTDTQYF. The CDR3 DNA reads TGTGCCAGCACCTTTCGGGAGGTGAGGCGGGTCACAGATACGCAGTATTTT. The J gene is TRBJ2-3, the V gene TRBV6-4; 7 positions agree with TRBD2. V lost 7 bases and J lost 2; bases outside the gene matches: 15. Per germline, CDR1 MRHNA and CDR2 SNTAGT. The CDR3 is made up of 17 amino acids.

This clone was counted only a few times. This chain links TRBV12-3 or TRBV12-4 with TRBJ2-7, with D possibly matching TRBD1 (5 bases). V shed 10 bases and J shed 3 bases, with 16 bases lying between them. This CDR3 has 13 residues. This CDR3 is CAMHRVQGYEQYF. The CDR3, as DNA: TGTGCCATGCACCGGGTCCAGGGCTACGAGCAGTACTTC.

CDR3 in DNA: TGTGCCAGGTGTTTGGACTCCGCAGATACGCAGTATTTT. It specifies CARCLDSADTQYF. The chain links TRBV28 to TRBJ2-3, with D tentatively TRBD2 (5 bases). CDR1 is MDHEN and CDR2 is SYDVKM in the germline V gene. This CDR3 comprises 13 residues. The V end was cut by 9 bases, the J end by 4 bases, with 14 bases between.

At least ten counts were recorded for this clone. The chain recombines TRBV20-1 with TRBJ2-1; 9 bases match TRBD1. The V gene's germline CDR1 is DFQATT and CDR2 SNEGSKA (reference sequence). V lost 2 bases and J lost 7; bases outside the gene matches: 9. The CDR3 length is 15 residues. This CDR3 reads CSARKSGQGGNEQFF. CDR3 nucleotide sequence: TGCAGTGCTAGAAAATCGGGACAGGGAGGGAATGAGCAGTTCTTC.

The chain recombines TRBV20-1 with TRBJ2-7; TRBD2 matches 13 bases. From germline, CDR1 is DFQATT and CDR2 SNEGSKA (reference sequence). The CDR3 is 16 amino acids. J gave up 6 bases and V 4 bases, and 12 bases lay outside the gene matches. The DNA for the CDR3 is TGCAGTGCTACCCGGGACAGTCGGACTAGCGGGAGCGAGCAGTACTTC. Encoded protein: CSATRDSRTSGSEQYF.

CDR3 DNA sequence: TGCAGTGCTAGATATAGCTCCTACGAGCAGTACTTC. This sequence encodes CSARYSSYEQYF. The rearrangement uses TRBV20-1 and TRBJ2-7; D unclear. The CDR3 covers 12 residues. Trimming left V 2 bases short and J 0 bases short, with 5 bases between. Germline V CDR1 and CDR2: DFQATT, SNEGSKA (reference sequence).

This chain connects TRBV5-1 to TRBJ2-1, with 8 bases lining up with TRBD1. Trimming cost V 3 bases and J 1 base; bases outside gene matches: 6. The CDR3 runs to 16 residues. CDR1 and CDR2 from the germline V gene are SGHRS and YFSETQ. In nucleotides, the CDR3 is TGCGCCAGCAGCTCCTCCCGACAGGGGTCCTACAATGAGCAGTTCTTC. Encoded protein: CASSSSRQGSYNEQFF.

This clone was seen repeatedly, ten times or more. The DNA of the CDR3 is TGTGCCAGCTCCCCGGGTAATAGCGGCAACGAGCAGTACTTC. Its protein is CASSPGNSGNEQYF. V gene TRBV9 combines with J gene TRBJ2-7; D might be TRBD2 (6 bases). Germline CDR1 reads SGDLS; CDR2 reads YYNGEE. Trimming removed 7 bases from V and 5 bases from J, with 19 bases in between. The CDR3 has 14 residues.

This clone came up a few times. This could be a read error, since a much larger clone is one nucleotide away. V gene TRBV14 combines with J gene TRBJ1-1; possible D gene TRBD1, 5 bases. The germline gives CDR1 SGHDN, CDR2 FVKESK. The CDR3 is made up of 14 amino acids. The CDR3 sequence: CASSQFWDDTEALF. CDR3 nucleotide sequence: TGTGCCAGCAGCCAATTCTGGGACGACACTGAAGCTCTCTTT.

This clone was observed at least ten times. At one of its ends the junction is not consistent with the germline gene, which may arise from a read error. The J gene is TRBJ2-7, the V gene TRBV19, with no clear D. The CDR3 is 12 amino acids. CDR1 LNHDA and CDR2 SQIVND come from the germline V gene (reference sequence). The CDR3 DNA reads TGTGCCAGTAGTATGGTTTCCTACGAGCAGCACTTC. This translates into CASSMVSYEQHF.

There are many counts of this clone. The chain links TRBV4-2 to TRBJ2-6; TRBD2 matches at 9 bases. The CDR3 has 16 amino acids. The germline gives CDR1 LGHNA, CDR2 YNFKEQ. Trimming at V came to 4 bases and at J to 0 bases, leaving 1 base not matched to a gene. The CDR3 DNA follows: TGTGCCAGCAGCCGTAGCGGGAGCTCTGGGGCCAACGTCCTGACTTTC. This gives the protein CASSRSGSSGANVLTF.

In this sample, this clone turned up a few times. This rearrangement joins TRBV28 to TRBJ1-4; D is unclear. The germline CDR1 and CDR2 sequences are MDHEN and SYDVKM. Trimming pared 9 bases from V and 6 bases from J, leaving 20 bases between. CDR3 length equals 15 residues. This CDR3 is CASSPIRAGYEKLFF. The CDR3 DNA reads TGTGCCAGTAGTCCCATTCGGGCAGGATATGAAAAACTGTTTTTT.

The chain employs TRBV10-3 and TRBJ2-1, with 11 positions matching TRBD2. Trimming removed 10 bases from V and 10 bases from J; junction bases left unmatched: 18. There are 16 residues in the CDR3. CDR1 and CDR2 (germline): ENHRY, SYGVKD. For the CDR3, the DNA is TGTGCCACCGGTGCCTCGGTAGCGGGAGGGGGGCAAGAGCAGTTCTTC. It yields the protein CATGASVAGGGQEQFF.

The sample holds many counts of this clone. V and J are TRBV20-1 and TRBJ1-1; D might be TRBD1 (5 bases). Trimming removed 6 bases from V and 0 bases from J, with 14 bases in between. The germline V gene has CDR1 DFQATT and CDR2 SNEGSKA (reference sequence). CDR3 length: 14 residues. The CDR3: CSAGGKGLNTEAFF. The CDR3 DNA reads TGCAGTGCGGGGGGGAAGGGATTGAACACTGAAGCTTTCTTT.

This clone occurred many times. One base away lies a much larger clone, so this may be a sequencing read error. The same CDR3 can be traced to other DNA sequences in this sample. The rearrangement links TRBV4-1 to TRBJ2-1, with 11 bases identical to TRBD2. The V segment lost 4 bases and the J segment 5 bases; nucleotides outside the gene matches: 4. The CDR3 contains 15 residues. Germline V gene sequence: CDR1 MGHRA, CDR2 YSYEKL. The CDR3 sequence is CASSPGLAGDNEQFF. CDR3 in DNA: TGCGCCAGCAGCCCTGGACTAGCGGGTGACAATGAGCAGTTCTTC.